The sequence of this TCR beta chain was determined in a study of graft-versus-host responses after intestinal transplantation. Whole-study context: Every recipient underwent anti-thymocyte globulin induction, then tacrolimus and steroids for approximately three years.

Sequencing used immunoSEQ multiplex PCR; TCRdb keeps in-frame clones, though not all of them. The data contain 5,500 to 8,500 clones, 20% to 30% of them singletons. Germline values: CDR1 MGHRA, CDR2 YSYEKL. V shed 0 bases, J shed 5 bases, and the junction held 7 bases outside the gene matches. The CDR3 extends over 17 amino acids. The V gene is TRBV4-1, the J gene TRBJ1-6, with TRBD1 matching 7 bases. Sequences were derived from alloreactive CD4+ T cells from a mixed lymphocyte reaction culture, sampled before intestinal transplant. Subset: CFSE-low proliferating T cells sorted from roughly 6-day pre-transplant mixed lymphocyte reaction (GvH or HvG direction). The TCR comes from a human patient who received an intestinal transplant. The CDR3 spells CASSQDPGQSHNSPLHF. The CDR3 coding sequence is TGCGCCAGCAGCCAAGATCCGGGACAGAGCCATAATTCACCCCTCCACTTT.